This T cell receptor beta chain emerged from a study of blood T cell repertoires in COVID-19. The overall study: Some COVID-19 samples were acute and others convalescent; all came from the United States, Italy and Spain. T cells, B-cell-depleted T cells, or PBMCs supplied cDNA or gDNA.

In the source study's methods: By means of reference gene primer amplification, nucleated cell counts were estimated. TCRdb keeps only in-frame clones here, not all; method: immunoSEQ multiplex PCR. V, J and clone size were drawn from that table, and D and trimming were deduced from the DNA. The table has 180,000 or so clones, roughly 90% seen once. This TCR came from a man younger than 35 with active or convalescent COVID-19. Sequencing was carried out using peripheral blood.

CDR3 region: CASSLIQGGTIYF. The CDR3 DNA follows: TGTGCCAGCAGTTTAATCCAGGGAGGCACCATATATTTT. This rearrangement joins TRBV28 to TRBJ1-3; D perhaps matches TRBD1 (5 bases). CDR3 length: 13 residues. CDR1 is MDHEN, CDR2 SYDVKM, per germline. The V gene lost 2 bases and the J gene lost 9 bases, with 11 bases spanning the gap.